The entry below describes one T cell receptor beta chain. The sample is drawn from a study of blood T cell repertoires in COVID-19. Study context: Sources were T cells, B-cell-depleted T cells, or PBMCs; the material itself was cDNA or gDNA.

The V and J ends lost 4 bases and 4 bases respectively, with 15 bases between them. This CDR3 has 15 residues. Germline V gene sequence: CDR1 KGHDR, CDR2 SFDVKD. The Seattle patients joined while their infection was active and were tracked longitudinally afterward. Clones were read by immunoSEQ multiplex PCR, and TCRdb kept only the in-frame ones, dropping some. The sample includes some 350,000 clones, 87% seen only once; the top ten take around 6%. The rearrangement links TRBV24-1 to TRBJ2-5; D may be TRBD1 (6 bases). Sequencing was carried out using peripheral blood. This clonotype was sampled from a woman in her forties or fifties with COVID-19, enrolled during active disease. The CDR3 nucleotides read TGTGCCACCAGTGACCCTCGGACAGAAATAGAGACCCAGTACTTC. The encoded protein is CATSDPRTEIETQYF.